Listed below are T cell receptor beta chains from one sample, sequenced in a study of metastatic and nonmetastatic thyroid tumors. With MiXCR, TCRdb called clones anew from the PCR reads. The sample includes several thousand clones, 14% to 15% of them seen just once. Sample: blood. These receptors were collected from a female donor with papillary thyroid cancer or a benign thyroid nodule (not recorded which). Some clones in this sample may be carry-over from other donors' samples. The CDR3 runs from the conserved cysteine through the conserved F or W. D genes are given only for firm matches. Some rows mark clone size as missing; the rest say once, few, many or name a class of expanded clone.

D	V	J	size	DNA	CDR3
NA	TRBV6-1	TRBJ2-7	large	TGTGCCAGCAAAAGCCCGGGGGCCTACGAGCAGTACTTC	CASKSPGAYEQYF
NA	TRBV29-1	TRBJ1-3	few	TGCAGCGGATTACAGGTCGGCTCTGGAAACACCATATATTTT	CSGLQVGSGNTIYF
NA	TRBV11-2	TRBJ2-3	many	TGTGCCAGCAGCTTAAAAGGGGCAGATACGCAGTATTTT	CASSLKGADTQYF
TRBD2	TRBV10-2	TRBJ2-1	few	TGCGCCAGCAGATATAGGGACTATTATCAGTTCTTC	CASRYRDYYQFF
NA	TRBV12-3/TRBV12-4	TRBJ1-3	medium-sized	TGTGCCAGCAGTTTAGGGACCTTCTCTGGAAACACCATATATTTT	CASSLGTFSGNTIYF
TRBD2	TRBV27	TRBJ2-6	NA	TGTGCCAGCAGGAGTAGCGGGAGAGCGTCTGGGGCCAACGTCCTGACTTTC	CASRSSGRASGANVLTF
NA	TRBV24-1	TRBJ2-1	NA	TGTGCCACCAGTGATCCCTCACAGGGTTGGGACAATAAGCAGTTCTTC	CATSDPSQGWDNKQFF
NA	TRBV28	TRBJ2-3	medium-sized	TGTGCCAGCAGTTTAGCCAGGCTCACAGATACGCAGTATTTT	CASSLARLTDTQYF
NA	TRBV5-4	TRBJ1-6	many	TGTGCCAGCAGCTTGTACGGGGGGGGGAAGGCCCTCCACTTT	CASSLYGGGKALHF
NA	TRBV30	TRBJ1-3	medium-sized	TGTGCCTGGAGTGTAGGTGGCAGCGGAAACACCATATATTTT	CAWSVGGSGNTIYF
TRBD1	TRBV6-1	TRBJ1-1	NA	TGTGCCAGCAGTTTGACAGGGAGCACTGAAGCTTTCTTT	CASSLTGSTEAFF
TRBD1	TRBV12-3/TRBV12-4	TRBJ1-2	NA	TGTGCCAGCAGTCTCCATAGGGGGCAGTCCTATGGCTACACCTTC	CASSLHRGQSYGYTF
NA	TRBV10-2	TRBJ1-6	NA	TGCGCCAGCAGCAGGGCACATTGGGGGAATTCACCTCTCCACTTT	CASSRAHWGNSPLHF
NA	TRBV5-6	TRBJ2-7	few	TGTGCCAGCAGCTTGGCCGAAGACGAATACGAGCAGTACTTC	CASSLAEDEYEQYF
TRBD1	TRBV7-9	TRBJ2-7	NA	TGTGCCAGCTCACACCGGGACAGGAACTACGAGCAGTACTTC	CASSHRDRNYEQYF
NA	TRBV28	TRBJ2-7	few	TGTGCCAGCAGTTTACCCGGCAACTCCTACGAGCAGTACTTC	CASSLPGNSYEQYF
TRBD1	TRBV28	TRBJ2-7	many	TGTGCCAGCAGGGCCGGGACAGGGGTCTACGAGCAGTACTTC	CASRAGTGVYEQYF
NA	TRBV6-2/TRBV6-3	TRBJ2-1	NA	TGTGCCAGCAGTTACGCAGGCCAAAACAATGAGCAGTTCTTC	CASSYAGQNNEQFF